The rows below give T cell receptor beta chains drawn from one sample of a study of human thymus T cells. Some clones are missing from TCRdb's copy, which holds only in-frame ones; the method was immunoSEQ multiplex PCR. The repertoire holds some 120,000 clones, with around 94% as singletons. Sequencing was carried out using thymus tissue. Every receptor here comes from a boy younger than two with a congenital heart defect but otherwise immunologically healthy. Each CDR3 is given with its conserved first and last residue. The D gene is left open where the match is weak. Some rows mark clone size as missing; the rest say once, few, many or name a class of expanded clone.

v_call	j_call	clone_size	d_call	cdr3_length	cdr3_aa	cdr3_nt
TRBV29-1	TRBJ1-1	NA	NA	11	CSAEDPTEAFF	TGCAGCGCCGAGGACCCCACTGAAGCTTTCTTT
TRBV28	TRBJ1-2	NA	NA	15	CASTPGGGAPGGYTF	TGTGCCAGCACCCCGGGTGGGGGGGCCCCAGGGGGCTACACCTTC
TRBV6-1	TRBJ2-2	NA	TRBD2	14	CATVTSGVTGELFF	TGTGCCACTGTGACTAGCGGGGTCACCGGGGAGCTGTTTTTT
TRBV5-6	TRBJ2-7	once	TRBD2	16	CASSPAGAPLTYEQYF	TGTGCCAGCAGCCCAGCGGGGGCCCCCCTCACCTACGAGCAGTACTTC
TRBV6-5	TRBJ1-4	NA	NA	13	CASRTGRNEKLFF	TGTGCCAGCAGAACAGGGCGCAATGAAAAACTGTTTTTT
TRBV28	TRBJ1-6	NA	NA	14	CASSLSPGGSPLHF	TGTGCCAGCAGTTTAAGTCCCGGAGGGTCACCCCTCCACTTT
TRBV6-5	TRBJ2-7	NA	TRBD1	16	CASSYSNRTGVNEQYF	TGTGCCAGCAGTTATTCGAATCGGACAGGGGTGAACGAGCAGTACTTC
TRBV4-2	TRBJ2-1	once	NA	15	CASSQDGKRGNEQFF	TGTGCCAGCAGCCAAGATGGCAAACGGGGGAATGAGCAGTTCTTC
TRBV5-6	TRBJ2-3	NA	TRBD1	17	CASSVTGTGRGTDTQYF	TGTGCCAGCAGCGTAACCGGGACAGGGAGAGGCACAGATACGCAGTATTTT
TRBV29-1	TRBJ1-1	NA	TRBD1	13	CSVNWGQTPEAFF	TGCAGCGTAAATTGGGGACAGACCCCTGAAGCTTTCTTT
TRBV28	TRBJ1-6	NA	TRBD1	16	CASRGPGQGLNSPLHF	TGTGCCAGCAGAGGTCCGGGACAGGGTCTCAATTCACCCCTCCACTTT
TRBV18	TRBJ2-3	NA	NA	17	CASSPTGRSSSTDTQYF	TGTGCCAGCTCACCCACTGGGAGGAGTAGCAGCACAGATACGCAGTATTTT
TRBV6-1	TRBJ1-1	NA	NA	15	CASSELGSLNTEAFF	TGTGCCAGCAGTGAGTTGGGGTCCTTGAACACTGAAGCTTTCTTT
TRBV27	TRBJ2-7	NA	TRBD1	16	CASSGGRGSYSYEQYF	TGTGCCAGCAGTGGGGGCAGGGGGTCGTATTCCTACGAGCAGTACTTC
TRBV6-6	TRBJ2-5	NA	TRBD1	16	CASSKGGTGPPETQYF	TGTGCCAGCAGCAAAGGGGGGACAGGGCCCCCGGAGACCCAGTACTTC
TRBV6-4	TRBJ1-1	NA	NA	13	CASRRQMNTEAFF	TGTGCCAGCAGAAGACAGATGAACACTGAAGCTTTCTTT
TRBV1	TRBJ2-3	once	NA	17	CTSSQDAAMGCTDTQYF	TGCACCAGCAGCCAAGATGCAGCGATGGGTTGCACAGATACGCAGTATTTT